The following is a TCR beta chain sequence with its context. The nonmyeloablative bone marrow transplants came from related graft donors, with transient mixed chimerism. The sample belongs to a study of Tregs in tolerant kidney transplant recipients. Sequencing was performed with immunoSEQ multiplex PCR; in TCRdb, only in-frame clones are kept and a portion is missing. The data show 40,000 to 50,000 clones, with approximately 89% seen just once and about a sixth held by the top ten. In germline, CDR1 is SGHNT, CDR2 YYREEE (reference sequence). The CDR3 totals 15 residues. V trimming: 4 bases; J trimming: 0 bases; junction bases outside the gene matches: 7.

This specimen consisted of CD8+ T cells from blood (PBMCs), obtained 12 months after the transplant. V and J are TRBV5-4 and TRBJ2-7; the match to TRBD2 covers 7 bases. This receptor was taken from a human patient who received a combined kidney and bone marrow transplant. Certain T cells may be donor cells from the graft. The CDR3 DNA reads TGTGCCAGCAGCATACAGCGGGGTAGCTCCTACGAGCAGTACTTC. Amino acid sequence: CASSIQRGSSYEQYF.